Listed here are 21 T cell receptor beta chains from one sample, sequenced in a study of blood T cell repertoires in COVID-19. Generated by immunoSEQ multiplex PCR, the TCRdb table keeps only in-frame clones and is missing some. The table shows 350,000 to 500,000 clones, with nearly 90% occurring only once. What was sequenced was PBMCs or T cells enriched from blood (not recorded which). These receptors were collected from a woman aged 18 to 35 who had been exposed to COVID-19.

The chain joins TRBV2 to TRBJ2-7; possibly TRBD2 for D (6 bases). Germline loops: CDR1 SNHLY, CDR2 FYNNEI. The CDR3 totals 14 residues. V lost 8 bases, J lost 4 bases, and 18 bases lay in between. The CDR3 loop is CASGGSGRVYEQYF. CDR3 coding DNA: TGTGCCAGCGGGGGGTCAGGGCGGGTGTACGAGCAGTACTTC.

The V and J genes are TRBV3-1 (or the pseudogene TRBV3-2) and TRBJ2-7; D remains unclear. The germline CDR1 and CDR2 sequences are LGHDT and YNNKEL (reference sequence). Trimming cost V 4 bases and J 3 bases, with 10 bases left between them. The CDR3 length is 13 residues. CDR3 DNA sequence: TGTGCCAGCAGCCGGGCCAATCTCTACGAGCAGTACTTC. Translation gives CASSRANLYEQYF.

The chain's CDR3 is CASTGGRSSYNEQFF. The CDR3 coding sequence is TGTGCCAGCACCGGGGGGCGGTCCTCCTACAATGAGCAGTTCTTC. The chain uses TRBV27 and TRBJ2-1; TRBD2 might be the D (7 bases). Between the trimmed V and J ends, which lost 7 bases and 0 bases, there was a span of 13 bases. Germline V CDR1 and CDR2: MNHEY, SMNVEV (reference sequence). The CDR3 length is 15 residues.

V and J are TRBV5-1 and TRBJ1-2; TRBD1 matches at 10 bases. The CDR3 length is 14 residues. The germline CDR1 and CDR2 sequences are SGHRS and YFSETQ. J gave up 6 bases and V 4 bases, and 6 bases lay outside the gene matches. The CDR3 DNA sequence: TGCGCCAGCAGCGTGCGACAGGGGGCTGATGGCTACACCTTC. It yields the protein CASSVRQGADGYTF.

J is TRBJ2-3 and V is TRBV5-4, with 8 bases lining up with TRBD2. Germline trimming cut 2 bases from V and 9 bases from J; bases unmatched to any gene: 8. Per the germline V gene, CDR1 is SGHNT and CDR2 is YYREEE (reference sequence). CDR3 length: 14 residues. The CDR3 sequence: CASSFSPAGDTQYF. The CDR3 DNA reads TGTGCCAGCAGCTTTTCACCAGCGGGAGACACGCAGTATTTT.

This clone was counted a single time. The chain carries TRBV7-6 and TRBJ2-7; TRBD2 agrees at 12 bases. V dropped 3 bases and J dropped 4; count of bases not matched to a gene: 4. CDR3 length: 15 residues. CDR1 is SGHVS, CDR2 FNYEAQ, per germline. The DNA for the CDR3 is TGTGCCAGCAGCTTTCTAGCGGGAGGGCCTTACGAGCAGTACTTC. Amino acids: CASSFLAGGPYEQYF.

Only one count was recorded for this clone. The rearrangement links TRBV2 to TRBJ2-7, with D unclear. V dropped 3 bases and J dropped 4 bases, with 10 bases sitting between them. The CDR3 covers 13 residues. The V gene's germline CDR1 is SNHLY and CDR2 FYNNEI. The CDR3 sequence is CASSDTDTYEQYF. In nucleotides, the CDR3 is TGTGCCAGCAGTGACACAGATACATACGAGCAGTACTTC.

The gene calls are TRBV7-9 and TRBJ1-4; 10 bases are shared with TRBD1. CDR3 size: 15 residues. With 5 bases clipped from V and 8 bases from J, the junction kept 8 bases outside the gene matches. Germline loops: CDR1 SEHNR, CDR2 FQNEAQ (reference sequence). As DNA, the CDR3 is TGTGCCAGCAGCCGAGGGGGACAGGGGCACGAAAAACTGTTTTTT. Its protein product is CASSRGGQGHEKLFF. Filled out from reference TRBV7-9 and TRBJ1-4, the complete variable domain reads DTGVSQNPRHKITKRGQNVTFRCDPISEHNRLYWYRQTLGQGPEFLTYFQNEAQLEKSRLLSDRFSAERPKGSFSTLEIQRTEQGDSAMYLCASSRGGQGHEKLFFGSGTQLSVL.

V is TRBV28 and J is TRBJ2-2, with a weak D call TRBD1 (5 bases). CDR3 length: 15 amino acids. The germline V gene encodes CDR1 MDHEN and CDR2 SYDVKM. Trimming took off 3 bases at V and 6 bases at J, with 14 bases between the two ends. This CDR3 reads CASSLTPGSAGELFF. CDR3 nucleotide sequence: TGTGCCAGCAGTTTGACTCCAGGGTCCGCCGGGGAGCTGTTTTTT.

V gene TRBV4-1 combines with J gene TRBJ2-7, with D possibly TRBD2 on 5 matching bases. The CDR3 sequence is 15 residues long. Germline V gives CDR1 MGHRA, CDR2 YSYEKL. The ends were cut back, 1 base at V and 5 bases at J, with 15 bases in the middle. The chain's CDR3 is CASSQVEGVSHEQYF. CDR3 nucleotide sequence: TGCGCCAGCAGCCAAGTTGAGGGAGTTAGTCACGAGCAGTACTTC.

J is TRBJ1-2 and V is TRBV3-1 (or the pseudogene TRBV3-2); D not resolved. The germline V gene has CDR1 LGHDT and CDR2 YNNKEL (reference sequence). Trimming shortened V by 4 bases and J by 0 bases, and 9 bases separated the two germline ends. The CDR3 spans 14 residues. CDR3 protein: CASSLNGANYGYTF. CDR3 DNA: TGTGCCAGCAGCCTAAACGGAGCTAACTATGGCTACACCTTC.

CDR3 protein: CASSPVPLGYGYTF. The DNA of the CDR3 is TGCGCCAGCAGCCCGGTCCCCCTTGGTTATGGCTACACCTTC. V gene TRBV4-1 combines with J gene TRBJ1-2; D is uncertain. V was clipped by 4 bases and J by 5 bases, with 14 bases between them. CDR3 length: 14 amino acids. The germline V gene encodes CDR1 MGHRA and CDR2 YSYEKL.

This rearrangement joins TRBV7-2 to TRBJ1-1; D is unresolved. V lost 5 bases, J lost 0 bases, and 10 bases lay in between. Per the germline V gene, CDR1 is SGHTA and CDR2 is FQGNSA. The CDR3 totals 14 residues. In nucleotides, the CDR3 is TGTGCCAGCAGCAGACTTTCGGTGAACACTGAAGCTTTCTTT. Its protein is CASSRLSVNTEAFF.

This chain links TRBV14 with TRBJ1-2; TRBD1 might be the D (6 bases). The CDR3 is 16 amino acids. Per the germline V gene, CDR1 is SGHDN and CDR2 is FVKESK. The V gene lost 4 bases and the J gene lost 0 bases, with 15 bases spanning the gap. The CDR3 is CASSRTGQRSNYGYTF. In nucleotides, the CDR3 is TGTGCCAGCAGCCGAACAGGGCAACGATCTAACTATGGCTACACCTTC.

CDR3 residues: CASSSIRGRGLNIQYF. Here the CDR3 DNA reads TGTGCCAGCAGCTCCATTAGGGGCAGGGGGCTGAACATTCAGTACTTC. The chain couples TRBV28 to TRBJ2-4; TRBD1 matches 8 bases. V shed 6 bases, J shed 7 bases, and the junction held 14 bases outside the gene matches. This CDR3 comprises 16 residues. Germline loops: CDR1 MDHEN, CDR2 SYDVKM.

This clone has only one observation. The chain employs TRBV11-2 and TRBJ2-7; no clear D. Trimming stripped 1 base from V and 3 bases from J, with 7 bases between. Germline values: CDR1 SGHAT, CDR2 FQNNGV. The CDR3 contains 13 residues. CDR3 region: CASSLGHFYEQYF. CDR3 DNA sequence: TGTGCCAGCAGCTTAGGCCACTTCTACGAGCAGTACTTC.

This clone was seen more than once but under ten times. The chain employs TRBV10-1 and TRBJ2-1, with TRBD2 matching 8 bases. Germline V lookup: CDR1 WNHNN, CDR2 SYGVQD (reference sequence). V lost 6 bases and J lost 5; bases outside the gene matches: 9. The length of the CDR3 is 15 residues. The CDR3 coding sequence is TGCGCCAGCAGCCCCGGGAGCGGGAGTAACAATGAGCAGTTCTTC. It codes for CASSPGSGSNNEQFF.

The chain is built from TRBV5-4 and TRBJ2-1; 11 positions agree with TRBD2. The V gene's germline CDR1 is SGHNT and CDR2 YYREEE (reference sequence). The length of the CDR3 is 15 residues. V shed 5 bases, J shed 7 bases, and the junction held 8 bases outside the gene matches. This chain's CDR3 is CASSSEASGGNEQFF. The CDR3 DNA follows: TGTGCCAGCAGTTCCGAGGCTAGCGGGGGGAATGAGCAGTTCTTC.

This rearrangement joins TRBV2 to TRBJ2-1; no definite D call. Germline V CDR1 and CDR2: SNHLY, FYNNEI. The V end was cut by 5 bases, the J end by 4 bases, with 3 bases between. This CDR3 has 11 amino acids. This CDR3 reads CASSSYNEQFF. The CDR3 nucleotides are TGTGCCAGCAGTTCGTACAATGAGCAGTTCTTC.

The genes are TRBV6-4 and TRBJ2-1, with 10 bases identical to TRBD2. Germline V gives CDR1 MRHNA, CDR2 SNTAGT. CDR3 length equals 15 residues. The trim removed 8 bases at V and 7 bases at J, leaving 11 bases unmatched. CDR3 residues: CASSPGLATSNEQFF. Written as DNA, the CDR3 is TGTGCCAGCTCTCCGGGACTAGCGACCTCTAATGAGCAGTTCTTC.

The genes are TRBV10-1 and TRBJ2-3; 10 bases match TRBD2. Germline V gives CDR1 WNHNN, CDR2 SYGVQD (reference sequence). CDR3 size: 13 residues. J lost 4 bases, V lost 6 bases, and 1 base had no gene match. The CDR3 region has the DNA TGCGCCAGCAGGAGCGGGAGGGCAGATACGCAGTATTTT. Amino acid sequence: CASRSGRADTQYF.